The source of this T cell receptor (beta chain) is a study of identical twins. This clonotype was recorded at least ten times. Its target is not known. Addition of a universal primer site occurred through template switching, and cDNA carried unique molecular identifiers. One entry per CDR3 protein results from TCRdb running MiXCR on the 5' RACE reads. The repertoire has under 250,000 distinct CDR3 sequences, about an eighth of them found once; the top ten carry 4% to 5%. V was clipped by 5 bases and J by 5 bases; unmatched bases: 1. Germline V gene data show CDR1 as MDHEN and CDR2 as SYDVKM. This CDR3 region has 12 residues. Study-level findings and limits: Beta out-of-frame sequences showed weaker excess twin sharing. Invariant T cells like MAIT and iNKT could partly confound the zero-insertion analyses.

This same sample was also taken into another study, of yellow fever vaccine responses in identical twins.

The chain links TRBV28 to TRBJ1-2; 8 positions agree with TRBD1. The sequencing input was memory (CD45RO+) T cells sorted from blood. The clonotype was recovered from a woman younger than 30 in good health. CDR3 DNA: TGTGCCAGCAGTGGACAGGGATATGGCTACACCTTC. Translation gives CASSGQGYGYTF.